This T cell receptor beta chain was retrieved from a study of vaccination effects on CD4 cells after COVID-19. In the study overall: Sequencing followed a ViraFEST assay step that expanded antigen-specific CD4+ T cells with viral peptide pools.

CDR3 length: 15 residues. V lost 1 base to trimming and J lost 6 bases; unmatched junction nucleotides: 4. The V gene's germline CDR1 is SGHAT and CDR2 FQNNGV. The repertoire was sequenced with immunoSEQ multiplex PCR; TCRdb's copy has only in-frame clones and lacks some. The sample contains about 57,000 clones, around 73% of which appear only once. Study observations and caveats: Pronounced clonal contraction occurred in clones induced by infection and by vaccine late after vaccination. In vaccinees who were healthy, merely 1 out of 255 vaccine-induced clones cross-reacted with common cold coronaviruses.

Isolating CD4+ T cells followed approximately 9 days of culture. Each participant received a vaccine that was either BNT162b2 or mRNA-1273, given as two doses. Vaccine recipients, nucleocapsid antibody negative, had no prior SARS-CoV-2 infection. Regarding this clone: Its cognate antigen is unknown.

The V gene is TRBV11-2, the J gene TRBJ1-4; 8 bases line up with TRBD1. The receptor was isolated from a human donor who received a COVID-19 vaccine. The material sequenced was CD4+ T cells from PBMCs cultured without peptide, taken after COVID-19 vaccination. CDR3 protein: CASSLGGQGYEKLFF. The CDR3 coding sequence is TGTGCCAGCAGCTTAGGCGGACAGGGATATGAAAAACTGTTTTTT.